This T cell receptor beta chain was found in a study of blood T cell repertoires in COVID-19. The table came from immunoSEQ multiplex PCR; TCRdb's copy has only in-frame clones and leaves some out. The sample has about 98,000 clones, around 82% seen once. The sample consisted of peripheral blood. The origin of this receptor is a man between 65 and 79 years old with active or convalescent COVID-19.

CDR3 region: CASSFPGQGVEEQYF. DNA for the CDR3: TGTGCCAGCAGTTTCCCGGGACAGGGGGTTGAAGAGCAGTACTTC. The rearrangement uses TRBV6-6 and TRBJ2-7, with 11 bases that match TRBD1. J gave up 7 bases and V 4 bases, and 9 bases lay outside the gene matches. The CDR3 is made up of 15 amino acids. Germline assignment: CDR1 MNHNY and CDR2 SVGAGI (reference sequence).